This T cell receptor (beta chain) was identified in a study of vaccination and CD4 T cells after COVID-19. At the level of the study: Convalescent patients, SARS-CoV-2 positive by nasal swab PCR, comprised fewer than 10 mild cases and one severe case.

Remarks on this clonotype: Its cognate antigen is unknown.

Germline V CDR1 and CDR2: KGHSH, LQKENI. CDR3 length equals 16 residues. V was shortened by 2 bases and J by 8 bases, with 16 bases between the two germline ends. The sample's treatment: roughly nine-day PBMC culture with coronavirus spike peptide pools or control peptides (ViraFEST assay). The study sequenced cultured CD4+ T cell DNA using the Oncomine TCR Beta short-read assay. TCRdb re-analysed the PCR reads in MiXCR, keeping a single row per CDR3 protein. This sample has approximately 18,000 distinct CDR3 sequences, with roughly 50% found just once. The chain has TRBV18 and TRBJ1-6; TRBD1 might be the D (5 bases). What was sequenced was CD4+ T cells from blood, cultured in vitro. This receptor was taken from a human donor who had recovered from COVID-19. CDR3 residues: CASSPTRGLGDSPLHF. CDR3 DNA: TGTGCCAGCTCACCAACGAGGGGTCTGGGAGATTCACCCCTCCACTTT.